This entry lists 31 T cell receptor beta chains sequenced from one sample in a study of regulatory T cells in long-lasting Graves disease. Arm-PCR of CDR3 regions and iRepertoire HTBI primers were used to build TCR beta libraries. Using its own MiXCR run on the multiplex PCR reads, TCRdb lists one record per CDR3 protein. This sample has a few hundred thousand distinct CDR3 sequences, with around 23% found just once. Indicated time point: persistent/refractory GD, antithyroid drugs over 5 years with positive TRAb. Extracted PBMC RNA gave rise to the TCR library. The sequences come from peripheral blood mononuclear cells (PBMCs), collected when the disease was refractory, from a patient treated with antithyroid drugs. The receptors shown here come from a woman aged 40 to 50 with Graves disease.

The rearrangement joins TRBV6-5 to TRBJ1-1; possible D gene TRBD1, 5 bases. The V and J ends lost 2 bases and 4 bases respectively, with 26 bases between them. Germline V gene lookup returns CDR1 MNHEY and CDR2 SVGAGI. The CDR3 extends over 19 amino acids. CDR3 in amino acids: CASSYGWDAAQTLGTEAFF. CDR3 nucleotide sequence: TGTGCCAGCAGTTACGGGTGGGACGCCGCCCAGACCTTGGGCACTGAAGCTTTCTTT.

The chain uses TRBV11-3 and TRBJ2-5; D might be TRBD2 (5 bases). Trimming removed 5 bases at V and 5 bases at J, with 9 bases between. The CDR3 length is 12 residues. Per germline, CDR1 SGHNT and CDR2 YENEEA. The CDR3 DNA is TGTGCCAGCAGCCGGGGATGGGAGACCCAGTACTTC. As protein: CASSRGWETQYF. The full variable domain, rest sourced from reference TRBV11-3 and TRBJ2-5, is EAGVVQSPRYKIIEKKQPVAFWCNPISGHNTLYWYLQNLGQGPELLIRYENEEAVDDSQLPKDRFSAERLKGVDSTLKIQPAELGDSAVYLCASSRGWETQYFGPGTRLLVL.

The chain couples TRBV28 to TRBJ2-7, with 11 positions matching TRBD1. The V segment lost 5 bases and the J segment 3 bases; nucleotides outside the gene matches: 6. There are 15 residues in the CDR3. CDR1 and CDR2 from the germline V gene are MDHEN and SYDVKM. In DNA, the CDR3 is TGTGCCAGCAGTACATTGGGACAGGGGGACTACGAGCAGTACTTC. This gives the protein CASSTLGQGDYEQYF.

This clonotype was counted once. The CDR3 DNA follows: TGCAGCGTTGCAGGCGGTAAAGAGACCCAGTACTTC. This translates into CSVAGGKETQYF. The rearrangement links TRBV29-1 to TRBJ2-5; D gene ambiguous. The germline CDR1 and CDR2 sequences are SQVTM and ANQGSEA. The CDR3 runs to 12 residues. The V end was cut by 4 bases, the J end by 3 bases, with 9 bases between. Based on the CDR3 plus reference TRBV29-1 and TRBJ2-5, the full variable domain is SAVISQKPSRDICQRGTSLTIQCQVDSQVTMMFWYRQQPGQSLTLIATANQGSEATYESGFVIDKFPISRPNLTFSTLTVSNMSPEDSSIYLCSVAGGKETQYFGPGTRLLVL.

The V gene is TRBV7-6, the J gene TRBJ2-2, with D perhaps matching TRBD1 (6 bases). The CDR3 runs 11 residues. V was pared by 8 bases and J by 7 bases, with 8 bases between. CDR1 and CDR2 (germline): SGHVS, FNYEAQ. The CDR3 DNA follows: TGTGCCAGCGAACAGGGCGGGGAGCTGTTTTTT. Its protein is CASEQGGELFF.

In its sample, this clonotype was seen many times. J is TRBJ2-4 and V is TRBV2, with D tentatively TRBD1 (5 bases). V lost 4 bases, J lost 0 bases, and 16 bases lay in between. The CDR3 runs to 17 residues. CDR1 is SNHLY and CDR2 is FYNNEI in the germline V gene. The CDR3 protein is CASSATARILAKNIQYF. As DNA, the CDR3 is TGTGCCAGCAGTGCGACAGCCAGGATCCTAGCCAAAAACATTCAGTACTTC.

The genes are TRBV6-2 or TRBV6-3 and TRBJ2-5; TRBD1 or TRBD2 may be the D gene (6 bases each). Trimming took off 6 bases at V and 4 bases at J, with 15 bases between the two ends. Germline V gene sequence: CDR1 MNHEY, CDR2 SVGEGT. The CDR3 sequence is 14 residues long. The CDR3 here is CASRKSRGGETQYF. DNA for the CDR3: TGTGCCAGCAGGAAGAGCAGGGGAGGAGAGACCCAGTACTTC.

The rearrangement links TRBV20-1 to TRBJ1-1; the match to TRBD1 covers 9 bases. J was trimmed by 3 bases and V by 2 bases; bases with no gene match: 4. Per the germline V gene, CDR1 is DFQATT and CDR2 is SNEGSKA (reference sequence). The CDR3 consists of 14 residues. The CDR3 spells CSARNRGQDTEAFF. CDR3 bases: TGCAGTGCTAGAAACAGGGGGCAAGACACTGAAGCTTTCTTT.

This clonotype was observed at least ten times. The chain uses TRBV24-1 and TRBJ2-6; unclear D gene. CDR1 is KGHDR and CDR2 is SFDVKD in the germline V gene. The length of the CDR3 is 17 residues. V was trimmed by 1 base and J by 0 bases, leaving 9 bases between them. The CDR3 reads CATSDFDGPSGANVLTF. CDR3 coding DNA: TGTGCCACCAGTGATTTTGACGGACCCTCTGGGGCCAACGTCCTGACTTTC.

DNA for the CDR3: TGCGCCAGCAGCCACCTGGGGCTACCGAACAATGAGCAGTTCTTC. Residues: CASSHLGLPNNEQFF. The rearrangement links TRBV4-1 to TRBJ2-1; the D gene is possibly TRBD1 (5 bases). Germline-derived CDR1 and CDR2 are MGHRA and YSYEKL. V lost 3 bases and J lost 5, with 14 bases in between. The CDR3 runs 15 residues.

The CDR3 DNA sequence: TGTGCCAGCAGTCCCCTCTGGACAGGCACAGATACGCAGTATTTT. This codes for CASSPLWTGTDTQYF. The V gene is TRBV12-3 or TRBV12-4, the J gene TRBJ2-3, with D possibly TRBD1 on 6 matching bases. The CDR3 is made up of 15 amino acids. The V and J ends lost 5 bases and 1 base respectively, with 13 bases between them.

In DNA form, the CDR3 reads TGTGCCATCAGTGGACTAGCGGGGGGCGAGCAGTACTTC. Its protein is CAISGLAGGEQYF. This chain links TRBV10-3 with TRBJ2-7; TRBD2 aligns across 13 bases. V lost 4 bases and J lost 6; bases outside the gene matches: 0. The CDR3 runs 13 residues. Germline V lookup: CDR1 ENHRY, CDR2 SYGVKD.

This clonotype was seen at least ten times. The chain has TRBV28 and TRBJ2-7; 7 bases line up with TRBD2. CDR1 is MDHEN, CDR2 SYDVKM, per germline. This CDR3 spans 16 amino acids. The ends lost 3 bases at V and 4 bases at J; junction bases unmatched: 12. The CDR3 here is CASSFLSRGSGYEQYF. The CDR3 DNA reads as TGTGCCAGCAGTTTTTTATCGCGCGGGAGTGGGTACGAGCAGTACTTC.

As to this clonotype: An end of the junction differs from the germline gene, which may be a read error. J is TRBJ2-7 and V is TRBV11-2; no clear D. CDR1 and CDR2 from the germline V gene are SGHAT and FQNNGV. This CDR3 spans 11 amino acids. The CDR3 DNA reads TGTGCCAGCAGCTTCTCCTACGAGCAGTGCTTC. Translation gives CASSFSYEQCF.

V is TRBV18 and J is TRBJ2-7, with 10 bases fitting TRBD2. Germline CDR1 and CDR2: KGHSH and LQKENI. J gave up 6 bases and V 2 bases, and 4 bases lay outside the gene matches. There are 14 residues in the CDR3. The CDR3, as DNA: TGTGCCAGCTCACCATCTAGCGGGAGTCGCGAGCAGTACTTC. Its protein is CASSPSSGSREQYF.

The chain couples TRBV7-9 to TRBJ2-1; D gene unclear. Germline V CDR1 and CDR2: SEHNR, FQNEAQ (reference sequence). V gave up 2 bases and J gave up 4 bases, with 15 bases separating them. This CDR3 has 16 residues. The CDR3 DNA reads TGTGCCAGCAGCTTACCGATTGGCAGAACATACAATGAGCAGTTCTTC. This encodes CASSLPIGRTYNEQFF.

This clonotype was recorded at least ten times. The CDR3 DNA reads as TGTGCCAGCAGTTTACAGGGGACTGGAAACACCATATATTTT. The encoded protein is CASSLQGTGNTIYF. The V gene is TRBV2, the J gene TRBJ1-3, with TRBD1 matching over 7 bases. Trimming cost V 5 bases and J 2 bases; bases outside gene matches: 3. CDR3 length: 14 residues. From germline, CDR1 is SNHLY and CDR2 FYNNEI.

This clonotype was recorded at least ten times. The chain joins TRBV28 to TRBJ1-3; D gene ambiguous. Germline loops: CDR1 MDHEN, CDR2 SYDVKM. The CDR3 has 16 amino acids. V was clipped by 5 bases and J by 0 bases, with 14 bases between them. CDR3 bases: TGTGCCAGCAGTCCGACCACAGCCTTCTCTGGAAACACCATATATTTT. Translated, it gives CASSPTTAFSGNTIYF.

At least ten counts were recorded for this clonotype. The CDR3 coding sequence is TGCAGCGTTCGGGGGGTTGAAGCTTTCTTT. Amino acid sequence: CSVRGVEAFF. The chain uses TRBV29-1 and TRBJ1-1, with D maybe TRBD1 (5 bases). Germline assignment: CDR1 SQVTM and CDR2 ANQGSEA. The CDR3 runs to 10 residues. Trimming removed 5 bases at V and 7 bases at J, with 8 bases between. Looking up the rest from reference TRBV29-1 and TRBJ1-1 gives the full variable domain: SAVISQKPSRDICQRGTSLTIQCQVDSQVTMMFWYRQQPGQSLTLIATANQGSEATYESGFVIDKFPISRPNLTFSTLTVSNMSPEDSSIYLCSVRGVEAFFGQGTRLTVV.

In this sample, this clonotype turned up many times. V gene TRBV6-1 combines with J gene TRBJ2-7; D ambiguous. Trimming shortened V by 6 bases and J by 4 bases, and 19 bases separated the two germline ends. The CDR3 length is 15 residues. Germline V CDR1 and CDR2: MNHNS, SASEGT. The CDR3 coding sequence is TGTGCCAGCAGGGGCGAATTGACGGCCGTTTACGAGCAGTACTTC. Translated, it gives CASRGELTAVYEQYF.

This clonotype was recorded at least ten times. The CDR3 here is CATRDRQNTEAFF. As DNA, the CDR3 is TGTGCCACCCGGGACAGACAGAACACTGAAGCTTTCTTT. The chain couples TRBV28 to TRBJ1-1; 7 bases are a match to TRBD1. The CDR3 covers 13 residues. Germline assignment: CDR1 MDHEN and CDR2 SYDVKM. J was trimmed by 1 base and V by 10 bases; bases with no gene match: 6.

This clonotype was seen more than once but under ten times. The DNA for the CDR3 is TGCGCCAGCAGCTTGTTTGGTCAGCCCCAGCATTTT. This gives the protein CASSLFGQPQHF. The chain links TRBV5-1 to TRBJ1-5; D ambiguous. V dropped 1 base and J dropped 6 bases, with 5 bases sitting between them. The CDR3 has 12 amino acids. The germline V gene encodes CDR1 SGHRS and CDR2 YFSETQ.

This clonotype was seen a few times. The chain employs TRBV30 and TRBJ1-1; D is ambiguous. The CDR3 sequence is 13 residues long. V was cut by 1 base and J by 0 bases, with 6 bases left in between. Germline CDR1 GTSNPN, CDR2 SVGIG (reference sequence). This CDR3 reads CAWSGSMNTEAFF. The CDR3 nucleotides read TGTGCCTGGAGTGGCAGTATGAACACTGAAGCTTTCTTT.

With regard to this clonotype: With a far larger clone one base away, a read error is the likely cause. The genes are TRBV20-1 and TRBJ2-3; no reliable D call. The end of the DNA fits TRBJ2-1 better, so the J call may be wrong. Germline CDR1 and CDR2: DFQATT and SNEGSKA (reference sequence). The CDR3 sequence is 14 residues long. The CDR3 spells CSASSGRKPNGQFF. The DNA for the CDR3 is TGCAGTGCTAGTAGTGGACGCAAACCCAATGGGCAGTTCTTC.

A few counts support this clonotype. The chain links TRBV9 to TRBJ2-1, with D tentatively TRBD2 (5 bases). The CDR3 covers 14 residues. Germline CDR1 is SGDLS and CDR2 is YYNGEE. V dropped 0 bases and J dropped 3 bases, with 7 bases sitting between them. This CDR3 is CASSVELDYNEQFF. CDR3 in DNA: TGTGCCAGCAGCGTAGAACTAGACTACAATGAGCAGTTCTTC.

This clonotype has ten or more counts. This chain connects TRBV29-1 to TRBJ1-2; maybe TRBD1 (5 bases). Germline V gene lookup returns CDR1 SQVTM and CDR2 ANQGSEA. V was shortened by 0 bases and J by 0 bases, with 14 bases between the two germline ends. CDR3 length: 16 amino acids. CDR3 amino acids: CSVEDDRDLTNYGYTF. The DNA of the CDR3 is TGCAGCGTTGAAGACGATAGGGACCTAACTAACTATGGCTACACCTTC.

Concerning this clonotype: A much more abundant neighbour one base away suggests this may be a read error. The V call is TRBV28, the J call TRBJ2-7; D is possibly TRBD1 (6 bases). The CDR3 is 16 residues long. Germline V gene data show CDR1 as MDHEN and CDR2 as SYDVKM. CDR3 sequence reads: CASGLNVLTGTYEQYF. The CDR3 DNA reads as TGTGCCAGCGGTTTAAATGTCTTGACAGGTACCTACGAGCAGTACTTC.

This rearrangement joins TRBV27 to TRBJ2-1, with 10 bases fitting TRBD1. The CDR3 length is 17 residues. V was pared by 1 base and J by 4 bases, with 7 bases of the junction left unmatched. Germline values: CDR1 MNHEY, CDR2 SMNVEV (reference sequence). CDR3: CASSLLSGTGDYNEQFF. CDR3 DNA: TGTGCCAGCAGTTTATTGAGTGGGACAGGGGATTACAATGAGCAGTTCTTC.

This chain joins TRBV20-1 and TRBJ1-5; possible D gene TRBD1, 5 bases. This CDR3 spans 13 amino acids. The V end lost 3 bases, the J end lost 6 bases, and 12 bases lay between the germline ends. CDR1 DFQATT and CDR2 SNEGSKA come from the germline V gene (reference sequence). The CDR3 region is CSARGQGTQPQHF. CDR3 nucleotides: TGCAGTGCTAGGGGGCAGGGCACTCAGCCCCAGCATTTT.

This sequence joins TRBV7-8 and TRBJ2-7; D not certain. CDR1 and CDR2 from the germline V gene are SGHVS and FQNEAQ. V lost 1 base, J lost 6 bases, and 10 bases lay in between. The CDR3 consists of 13 residues. The CDR3 DNA reads TGTGCCAGCAGCTTAGAGGTCTTTTGCGAGCAGTACTTC. Translation: CASSLEVFCEQYF. Drawing the rest from reference TRBV7-8 and TRBJ2-7, the complete variable domain is GAGVSQSPRYKVAKRGQDVALRCDPISGHVSLFWYQQALGQGPEFLTYFQNEAQLDKSGLPSDRFFAERPEGSVSTLKIQRTQQEDSAVYLCASSLEVFCEQYFGPGTRLTVT.

Comments on this clonotype: A read error may be the cause here, since a much bigger clone is one base away. The J gene is TRBJ2-5, the V gene TRBV6-2 or TRBV6-3; D possibly corresponds to TRBD1 (5 bases). Looked up from germline, CDR1 is MNHEY and CDR2 is SVGEGT. This CDR3 has 15 residues. Trimming pared 4 bases from V and 4 bases from J, leaving 16 bases between. The CDR3 protein is CASSSNYRQLETQYF. CDR3 bases: TGTGCCAGCAGTTCCAACTATAGACAGCTAGAGACCCAGTACTTC.